These T cell receptor beta chains were read from a single sample in a study of T cells in Graves' hyperthyroidism and ophthalmopathy. TCRdb re-analysed the multiplex PCR reads in MiXCR, keeping a single row per CDR3 protein. The sample records about 290,000 distinct CDR3 sequences, approximately 15% being singletons. The sample comprised blood. The source of these receptors is a man aged 25-40 years with Graves' hyperthyroidism. Each CDR3 is given with its conserved first and last residue. D genes are given only for firm matches. Not every row has a clone size; where given, it reads once, few, many or a size class.

CASTRWGGTDTQYF	TGTGCCAGCACCCGGTGGGGCGGGACAGATACGCAGTATTTT	TRBJ2-3	many	14	TRBV28	.
CSASSTESYEQYF	TGCAGTGCTAGCTCGACAGAATCCTACGAGCAGTACTTC	TRBJ2-7	many	13	TRBV20-1	.
CASSGNNEQFF	TGTGCCAGCAGTGGTAACAATGAGCAGTTCTTC	TRBJ2-1	once	11	TRBV25-1	.
CSARVTGGDEQFF	TGCAGTGCTAGAGTGACAGGGGGCGATGAGCAGTTCTTC	TRBJ2-1	.	13	TRBV20-1	TRBD1
CSVHRGYEQYF	TGCAGCGTTCACAGGGGCTACGAGCAGTACTTC	TRBJ2-7	.	11	TRBV29-1	TRBD1
CATELRTSSYNEQFF	TGTGCCACTGAACTCCGGACGAGCTCCTACAATGAGCAGTTCTTC	TRBJ2-1	many	15	TRBV3-1	.
CASSMGENNEQFF	TGCGCCAGCAGCATGGGCGAGAACAATGAGCAGTTCTTC	TRBJ2-1	.	13	TRBV5-1	.
CASSPSGLQETQYF	TGTGCCAGCAGCCCCAGCGGACTCCAAGAGACCCAGTACTTC	TRBJ2-5	many	14	TRBV7-2	.
CATSAGIYGYTF	TGTGCCACCAGTGCCGGGATCTATGGCTACACCTTC	TRBJ1-2	.	12	TRBV24-1	.
CASGLGPAGEIF	TGTGCTAGTGGTTTGGGCCCGGCCGGGGAAATTTTT	TRBJ2-2	few	12	TRBV12-5	.
CSARDQGRSMGNTIYF	TGCAGTGCTAGAGATCAGGGGCGCTCTATGGGAAACACCATATATTTT	TRBJ1-3	.	16	TRBV20-1	.
CASKVGQMNTGELFF	TGTGCCAGTAAGGTGGGACAGATGAACACCGGGGAGCTGTTTTTT	TRBJ2-2	many	15	TRBV12-3/TRBV12-4	TRBD1
CSARDLVAGGGSSYNEQFF	TGCAGTGCTAGAGACCTCGTAGCGGGAGGGGGGAGCTCCTACAATGAGCAGTTCTTC	TRBJ2-1	many	19	TRBV20-1	TRBD2
CASSLVGQALHF	TGTGCCAGCAGCTTAGTGGGCCAGGCCCTCCACTTT	TRBJ1-6	few	12	TRBV11-2	.
CASSEQDGFANNEQFF	TGCGCCAGCAGTGAACAAGACGGATTCGCCAACAATGAGCAGTTCTTC	TRBJ2-1	few	16	TRBV10-1	.
CASSLRTAAGTEAFF	TGCGCCAGCAGCTTGAGAACAGCGGCGGGCACTGAAGCTTTCTTT	TRBJ1-1	many	15	TRBV5-1	.
CASSFMFSARNEQFF	TGTGCCAGCAGCTTTATGTTCTCAGCGAGGAATGAGCAGTTCTTC	TRBJ2-1	few	15	TRBV7-2	.
CSARDRVRGNTEAFF	TGCAGTGCTAGAGATAGGGTCAGGGGGAACACTGAAGCTTTCTTT	TRBJ1-1	few	15	TRBV20-1	.
CASSLDRGGTGELFF	TGTGCCAGCAGTTTGGACAGGGGTGGTACCGGGGAGCTGTTTTTT	TRBJ2-2	few	15	TRBV27	TRBD1
CASSVAGGTNTGELFF	TGTGCCAGCAGCGTAGCCGGCGGGACCAACACCGGGGAGCTGTTTTTT	TRBJ2-2	.	16	TRBV9	.
CAIGGGEDTQYF	TGTGCCATCGGAGGAGGGGAAGATACGCAGTATTTT	TRBJ2-3	few	12	TRBV7-8	.
CASSLIPGFDYEQYF	TGTGCCAGCAGCTTGATACCGGGATTCGACTACGAGCAGTACTTC	TRBJ2-7	few	15	TRBV5-8	.
CASSSSPAQETQYF	TGTGCCAGCAGCTCGAGTCCGGCCCAAGAGACCCAGTACTTC	TRBJ2-5	many	14	TRBV2	.
CASSFPRLAGDNEQFF	TGTGCCAGCAGTTTTCCCCGGTTAGCGGGAGACAATGAGCAGTTCTTC	TRBJ2-1	many	16	TRBV28	TRBD2
CASSLGDTYEQFF	TGTGCCAGCAGCTTAGGCGACACCTACGAGCAGTTCTTC	TRBJ2-1	.	13	TRBV13	.
CASSLFGTAYNEQFF	TGTGCCAGCAGCTTATTCGGGACGGCATACAATGAGCAGTTCTTC	TRBJ2-1	many	15	TRBV7-2	.
CASSRQGWEKLFF	TGTGCCAGCAGTCGGCAGGGTTGGGAAAAACTGTTTTTT	TRBJ1-4	few	13	TRBV12-3/TRBV12-4	.
CASSLEGWYSNQPQHF	TGTGCCAGCAGCTTAGAGGGGTGGTATAGCAATCAGCCCCAGCATTTT	TRBJ1-5	few	16	TRBV7-8	.
CASSPELAPTYF	TGTGCCAGCTCACCAGAATTGGCGCCCACGTACTTC	TRBJ2-5	many	12	TRBV18	.
CASSVDDSPLHF	TGTGCCAGCAGCGTAGACGATTCACCCCTCCACTTT	TRBJ1-6	many	12	TRBV9	.
CASSRYSGTSGEGRVDTQYF	TGTGCCAGCAGCCGCTACTCCGGGACTAGCGGAGAAGGTAGAGTAGATACGCAGTATTTT	TRBJ2-3	few	20	TRBV14	TRBD2
CASSLQGQEKLFF	TGTGCCAGCAGCCTTCAGGGACAGGAAAAACTGTTTTTT	TRBJ1-4	many	13	TRBV7-9	TRBD1
CATSRDKGRRTDTQYF	TGTGCCACCAGCAGAGATAAGGGAAGGAGAACAGATACGCAGTATTTT	TRBJ2-3	.	16	TRBV15	.
CASSLTGVGELFF	TGTGCCAGCAGCTTAACAGGGGTCGGGGAGCTGTTTTTT	TRBJ2-2	.	13	TRBV7-9	TRBD1
CASSFGEKGEQYF	TGTGCCAGCAGCTTTGGGGAGAAGGGGGAGCAGTACTTC	TRBJ2-7	few	13	TRBV5-4	.
CATSDAAGQALTDTQYF	TGTGCCACCAGTGATGCCGCCGGGCAGGCCCTCACAGATACGCAGTATTTT	TRBJ2-3	few	17	TRBV24-1	.
CSAATGGAEQYF	TGCAGTGCCGCGACAGGGGGCGCCGAGCAGTACTTC	TRBJ2-7	many	12	TRBV20-1	TRBD1
CASSPDTNTEACF	TGTGCCAGCAGCCCTGACACGAACACTGAAGCTTGCTTT	TRBJ1-1	.	13	TRBV5-6	.
CASSHPVERVMGGGTDTQYF	TGTGCCAGCAGCCATCCGGTCGAGCGGGTGATGGGGGGTGGCACAGATACGCAGTATTTT	TRBJ2-3	.	20	TRBV13	.
CASSFHSLMQGLAEQYF	TGTGCCAGCAGCTTTCATTCCCTAATGCAGGGATTAGCCGAGCAGTACTTC	TRBJ2-7	many	17	TRBV7-2	.
CAWSRDPSSGNTIYF	TGTGCCTGGAGTAGGGACCCATCATCAGGGAACACCATATATTTT	TRBJ1-3	.	15	TRBV30	.
CASSLFGTDEAFF	TGTGCCAGCAGTTTATTTGGGACCGATGAAGCTTTCTTT	TRBJ1-1	many	13	TRBV27	.
CASSGRGQTSYNEQFF	TGTGCCAGCAGCGGACGGGGACAGACTTCCTACAATGAGCAGTTCTTC	TRBJ2-1	many	16	TRBV9	TRBD1
CASSAPEVRMNTEAFF	TGTGCCAGCAGCGCCCCCGAGGTGCGGATGAACACTGAAGCTTTCTTT	TRBJ1-1	few	16	TRBV5-5	.
CSVGGGRASYNEQFF	TGCAGCGTTGGGGGCGGGAGAGCGTCCTACAATGAGCAGTTCTTC	TRBJ2-1	.	15	TRBV29-1	TRBD2
CSALAGEGHTQYF	TGCAGTGCCTTAGCGGGAGAGGGACATACGCAGTATTTT	TRBJ2-3	many	13	TRBV20-1	TRBD2
CASILDRGYEQYF	TGTGCCAGCATCTTAGACAGGGGGTACGAGCAGTACTTC	TRBJ2-7	many	13	TRBV6-1	TRBD1
CASSSTLAGGRGEQFF	TGCGCCAGCAGCTCCACACTAGCGGGAGGGCGCGGTGAGCAGTTCTTC	TRBJ2-1	many	16	TRBV5-1	TRBD2
CSARLTGELFF	TGCAGTGCTAGACTGACCGGGGAGCTGTTTTTT	TRBJ2-2	many	11	TRBV20-1	.
CASSVPGQGPNEKLFF	TGTGCCAGCTCAGTACCGGGACAGGGACCTAATGAAAAACTGTTTTTT	TRBJ1-4	few	16	TRBV18	TRBD1
CASNLAATDTQYF	TGTGCCAGCAACTTAGCGGCCACAGATACGCAGTATTTT	TRBJ2-3	many	13	TRBV12-3/TRBV12-4	.